Sequencing of this TCR beta chain was carried out in a study of blood T cell repertoires in COVID-19. Study-level background: The United States, Italy and Spain supplied acute and convalescent COVID-19 samples. From T cells, B-cell-depleted T cells, or PBMCs came the material, which was cDNA or gDNA.

Methods used by the authors: Reference gene primer amplification gave estimated nucleated cell counts. TCRdb's copy holds only in-frame clones and misses some; the assay was immunoSEQ multiplex PCR. D and trimming come from the DNA, and the V and J calls and clone size come from that table. The repertoire holds some 120,000 clones, with roughly four fifths as singletons. Germline CDR1 and CDR2: MNHNY and SVGAGI (reference sequence). This CDR3 region has 14 residues. The V and J ends lost 5 bases and 3 bases, in that order; junction bases with no gene match: 4. The receptor comes from a man aged 70-80 years with acute or convalescent COVID-19. The material sequenced was peripheral blood. This rearrangement joins TRBV6-6 to TRBJ1-5; TRBD1 matches 7 bases. This CDR3 reads CASSPGQVNQPQHF. In nucleotides, the CDR3 is TGTGCCAGCAGTCCTGGACAGGTCAATCAGCCCCAGCATTTT.